In this sample, the clone carrying this TCR beta chain turned up once. Its specificity is unknown. At one boundary the junction diverges from the germline segment, which might be a read error. Previously, flow cytometry had revealed CD8+CD57+ cell expansion in the patients chosen for sequencing. The patients all had a severe acquired aplastic anemia diagnosis. This sample stems from a study of CD8+CD57+ T cells in acquired aplastic anemia. Background on the study: Sorted CD4+ and CD8+ cells gave a mean 3.2 ug DNA, range about 0.19 to 27.4 ug.

Study findings and constraints: Between patients and controls, CD8+ Simpson's diversity did not vary significantly.

TCR beta VDJ and CDR3 profiles were obtained from a genomic DNA template. MiXCR, applied by TCRdb to the reads, yields one record per CDR3 protein. The sample records more than 250,000 distinct CDR3 sequences, approximately 82% being singletons. Germline CDR1 is LNHNV and CDR2 is YYDKDF (reference sequence). This CDR3 is 14 amino acids long. The chain carries TRBV15 and TRBJ2-2; D possibly uses TRBD1 or TRBD2 (5 bases each). The DNA end is more similar to TRBJ2-5, so the J call may be wrong. This TCR derives from a human donor with aplastic anemia. Sequenced: sorted CD4+, CD8+, or CD8+CD57+ T cells (not recorded which) from PBMCs. The CDR3 nucleotides are TGTGCCAGCAGCATAGGAGGCGGGCAAGGGGCCCAGTACTTC. It yields the protein CASSIGGGQGAQYF.